Shown below are 5 T cell receptor beta chains from a single sample sequenced in a study of HIV-infected children after antiretroviral therapy interruption (dated by TCRdb to about 2019). The treatment or condition label for this specimen denotes: PENTA 11 planned treatment interruption arm or continuous ART arm. The library came from 3' RACE. The data were produced on an Illumina MiSeq. TCR libraries were built from RNA using a 3' RACE protocol with unique molecular identifiers to correct PCR amplification bias. TCRdb trimmed public reads at Q25 via fastp, called clones via MiXCR and kept in-frame beta chains. Rows matching on CDR3 protein sequence are summarized as one entry with the most common DNA and genes. The sample has approximately 96,000 distinct CDR3 sequences on record, approximately 6.9% of them singletons. The leading ten clones occupy 1.1% of the sample. Material: CD45RA+ CD4+ T cells from PBMCs, pooled from several time points, obtained from a donor given antiretroviral therapy, either interrupted or continuous. What this sample's cell subset or site label stands for: naive CD4+ CD45RA+ CD45RO- T cells. The receptors stem from a pool of human donors with HIV.

This clonotype was seen repeatedly, ten times or more. This chain uses TRBV7-6 with TRBJ2-1; the match to TRBD2 covers 14 bases. After removal of 1 base from V and 7 bases from J, the junction contained 3 bases not matched to a gene. Germline loops: CDR1 SGHVS, CDR2 FNYEAQ. The CDR3 covers 16 residues. The CDR3 region has the DNA TGTGCCAGCAGCTTAGTAGGGACTAGCGGGAGTAATGAGCAGTTCTTC. Translating gives CASSLVGTSGSNEQFF.

This chain links TRBV7-8 with TRBJ1-4; unclear D gene. Germline lookup yields CDR1 SGHVS and CDR2 FQNEAQ. With 2 bases removed from V and 0 bases from J, the gap between germline ends came to 13 bases. The CDR3 extends over 17 amino acids. CDR3 residues: CASSLRPPRTTNEKLFF. The DNA of the CDR3 is TGTGCCAGCAGCTTACGTCCCCCGAGAACAACTAATGAAAAACTGTTTTTT.

This clonotype was recorded a few times. V gene TRBV5-6 combines with J gene TRBJ1-5; D uncertain. CDR3 length: 15 residues. Trimming removed 4 bases at V and 2 bases at J, with 13 bases between. The germline V gene encodes CDR1 SGHDT and CDR2 YYEEEE. Here the CDR3 reads CASSRGWSGNQPQHF. CDR3 nucleotides: TGTGCCAGCAGCCGAGGGTGGTCGGGCAATCAGCCCCAGCATTTT.

This clonotype was seen many times. The J gene is TRBJ1-3, the V gene TRBV6-6; D may be TRBD1 (5 bases). Germline CDR1 is MNHNY and CDR2 is SVGAGI (reference sequence). This CDR3 contains 16 residues. V dropped 0 bases and J dropped 4 bases, with 13 bases sitting between them. The CDR3 protein is CASSYSLTVSGNTIYF. The CDR3, as DNA: TGTGCCAGCAGTTACTCACTGACAGTAAGCGGAAACACCATATATTTT.

This clonotype was detected ten times or more. This chain links TRBV5-6 with TRBJ1-1, with D possibly matching TRBD1 (6 bases). Trimming took 4 bases from V and 2 from J, leaving 15 bases between them. Germline values: CDR1 SGHDT, CDR2 YYEEEE. The CDR3 extends over 15 amino acids. Here the CDR3 DNA reads TGTGCCAGCAGCCCCGCCGGGGGGGGCAACACTGAAGCTTTCTTT. Its translation: CASSPAGGGNTEAFF.